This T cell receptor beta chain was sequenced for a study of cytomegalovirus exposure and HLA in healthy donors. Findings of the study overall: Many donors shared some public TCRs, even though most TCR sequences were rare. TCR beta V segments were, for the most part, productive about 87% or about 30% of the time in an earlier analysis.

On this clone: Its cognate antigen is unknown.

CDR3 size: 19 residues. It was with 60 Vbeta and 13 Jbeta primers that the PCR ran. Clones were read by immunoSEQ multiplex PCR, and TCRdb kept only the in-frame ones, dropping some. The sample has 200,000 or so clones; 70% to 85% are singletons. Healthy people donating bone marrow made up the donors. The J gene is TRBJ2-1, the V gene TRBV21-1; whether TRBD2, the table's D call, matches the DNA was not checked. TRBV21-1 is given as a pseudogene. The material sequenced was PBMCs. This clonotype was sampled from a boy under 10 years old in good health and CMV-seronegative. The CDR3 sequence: CASTYGTSGGAGWCNEQFF. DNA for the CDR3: TGTGCCAGCACCTATGGGACTAGCGGGGGGGCCGGATGGTGTAATGAGCAGTTCTTC.